The 32 T cell receptor beta chains listed next were all sequenced from one sample in a study of blood T cells in healthy people across ages. A second roughly 6 to 12 cycle PCR used barcoded and J-beta primers. Each CDR3 protein gets one entry after TCRdb re-called the 5' RACE reads with MiXCR. This sample carries approximately 800,000 distinct CDR3 sequences, less than 60% of them seen once, and the ten largest clones take approximately 18%. The sequenced material came from blood. The receptors originated from a man at least 80 years old in good health.

V and J are TRBV5-1 and TRBJ2-1; no definite D call. The CDR3 sequence is 16 residues long. Trimming stripped 7 bases from V and 0 bases from J, with 17 bases between. The germline V gene has CDR1 SGHRS and CDR2 YFSETQ. The CDR3 DNA follows: TGCGCCAGCGTCCCCCGGGTACCTGGCTCCTACAATGAGCAGTTCTTC. It codes for CASVPRVPGSYNEQFF.

The table lists this clonotype with a few counts. This sequence joins TRBV6-2 or TRBV6-3 and TRBJ1-1; weak D call: TRBD1 (6 bases). The CDR3 is 16 amino acids. V lost 2 bases and J lost 4, with 17 bases in between. CDR1 is MNHEY, CDR2 SVGEGT, per germline. The DNA for the CDR3 is TGTGCCAGCAGTTACCTTAAGAGGGGCAGGGGCACTGAAGCTTTCTTT. It translates to CASSYLKRGRGTEAFF.

The V and J genes are TRBV6-2 or TRBV6-3 and TRBJ2-5; the match to TRBD2 covers 7 bases. Germline values: CDR1 MNHEY, CDR2 SVGEGT. The ends lost 8 bases at V and 1 base at J; junction bases unmatched: 4. The CDR3 sequence is 13 residues long. CDR3 region: CASGGRAQETQYF. CDR3 in DNA: TGTGCCAGCGGAGGGAGGGCCCAAGAGACCCAGTACTTC.

The chain couples TRBV20-1 to TRBJ2-7; no clear D. The CDR3 is made up of 12 amino acids. Trimming left V 3 bases short and J 6 bases short, with 12 bases between. CDR1 and CDR2 from the germline V gene are DFQATT and SNEGSKA (reference sequence). The CDR3 bases are TGCAGTGCTAGCCGTTTCGGCTCCGAGCAGTACTTC. It codes for CSASRFGSEQYF.

This clonotype is a singleton in its sample. The chain joins TRBV7-9 to TRBJ2-7, with TRBD2 matching over 7 bases. With V trimmed by 6 bases and J by 0 bases, 8 bases remained unmatched. The V gene's germline CDR1 is SEHNR and CDR2 FQNEAQ (reference sequence). The CDR3 loop spans 15 amino acids. The CDR3, as DNA: TGTGCCAGCAGTTGGAGCGGGGCAAGCTCCTACGAGCAGTACTTC. Translating it yields CASSWSGASSYEQYF.

This rearrangement joins TRBV29-1 to TRBJ2-3; D possibly corresponds to TRBD2 (6 bases). Germline assignment: CDR1 SQVTM and CDR2 ANQGSEA. The V end was cut by 7 bases, the J end by 1 base, with 12 bases between. CDR3 length: 13 residues. Written as DNA, the CDR3 is TGCAGCGGTCGTCCTAGCGGCACAGATACGCAGTATTTT. Protein product: CSGRPSGTDTQYF.

The CDR3 here is CASSLYGETQFF. The CDR3 nucleotides read TGTGCCAGCAGCTTATATGGAGAGACCCAGTTCTTC. The chain recombines TRBV7-9 with TRBJ2-1; D unclear. Germline CDR1 reads SEHNR; CDR2 reads FQNEAQ (reference sequence). The CDR3 is made up of 12 amino acids. Trimming stripped 2 bases from V and 13 bases from J, with 12 bases between.

This clonotype was counted only a few times. A much larger clone is a single base away; this may be a read error. The V call is TRBV12-3 or TRBV12-4, the J call TRBJ2-7; 8 nucleotides line up with TRBD2. Losses at the gene ends were 8 bases for V and 7 bases for J; bases not matched to a gene: 10. The CDR3 is 13 amino acids. The CDR3 sequence is CASVLAGSNEQYF. The CDR3 DNA is TGTGCCAGCGTTCTAGCGGGTTCCAATGAGCAGTACTTC.

This clonotype turned up a few times. The chain carries TRBV20-1 and TRBJ1-1; D is undetermined. Trimming took 4 bases from V and 0 from J, leaving 12 bases between them. Looked up from germline, CDR1 is DFQATT and CDR2 is SNEGSKA (reference sequence). The CDR3 spans 14 residues. CDR3: CSAIAMGMNTEAFF. The CDR3 bases are TGCAGTGCTATAGCCATGGGTATGAACACTGAAGCTTTCTTT.

The rearrangement joins TRBV19 to TRBJ2-7; D is ambiguous. Germline V lookup: CDR1 LNHDA, CDR2 SQIVND (reference sequence). This CDR3 spans 14 amino acids. Trimming left V 10 bases short and J 0 bases short, with 16 bases between. CDR3 sequence (DNA): TGTGCCATTGGTCACTCGGACGCCTCCTACGAGCAGTACTTC. Its protein is CAIGHSDASYEQYF. Together with reference TRBV19 and TRBJ2-7, the CDR3 gives the full variable domain: DGGITQSPKYLFRKEGQNVTLSCEQNLNHDAMYWYRQDPGQGLRLIYYSQIVNDFQKGDIAEGYSVSREKKESFPLTVTSAQKNPTAFYLCAIGHSDASYEQYFGPGTRLTVT.

This chain uses TRBV20-1 with TRBJ1-1, with a weak D call TRBD1 (6 bases). This CDR3 region has 12 residues. V was shortened by 3 bases and J by 3 bases, with 8 bases between the two germline ends. The V gene's germline CDR1 is DFQATT and CDR2 SNEGSKA (reference sequence). CDR3 protein: CSASQGYTEAFF. Here the CDR3 DNA reads TGCAGTGCTAGCCAGGGGTACACTGAAGCTTTCTTT.

This chain joins TRBV15 and TRBJ2-5; 7 bases line up with TRBD2. The junction had 10 bases not matched to a gene; V was cut back by 1 base and J by 11 bases. CDR1 and CDR2 (germline): LNHNV, YYDKDF (reference sequence). The CDR3 covers 14 residues. The CDR3 here is CATSRAGTTYEQYF. For the CDR3, the DNA is TGTGCCACCAGCAGAGCCGGGACTACCTATGAGCAGTACTTC.

V and J are TRBV7-9 and TRBJ2-1; 8 nucleotides align to TRBD1. Per the germline V gene, CDR1 is SEHNR and CDR2 is FQNEAQ (reference sequence). The CDR3 is 15 amino acids. The V gene end was trimmed by 5 bases and the J gene end by 2 bases; junction bases not matched to a gene: 5. The chain's CDR3 is CASSLGQATYNEQFF. In DNA, the CDR3 is TGTGCCAGCAGCCTGGGACAGGCGACCTACAATGAGCAGTTCTTC.

The chain uses TRBV2 and TRBJ2-1; 10 bases agree with TRBD2. The CDR3 has 16 residues. The V and J ends lost 6 bases and 5 bases, in that order; junction bases with no gene match: 10. Germline assignment: CDR1 SNHLY and CDR2 FYNNEI. The chain's CDR3 is CASRDKAGGSHNEQFF. The CDR3 bases are TGTGCCAGCAGAGATAAAGCGGGAGGGTCGCACAATGAGCAGTTCTTC. The whole variable domain, remainder taken from reference TRBV2 and TRBJ2-1, is EPEVTQTPSHQVTQMGQEVILRCVPISNHLYFYWYRQILGQKVEFLVSFYNNEISEKSEIFDDQFSVERPDGSNFTLKIRSTKLEDSAMYFCASRDKAGGSHNEQFFGPGTRLTVL.

The chain employs TRBV6-2 or TRBV6-3 and TRBJ2-7; TRBD1 might be the D (5 bases). The CDR3 contains 14 residues. Germline loops: CDR1 MNHEY, CDR2 SVGEGT. The V end was cut by 4 bases, the J end by 1 base, with 11 bases between. CDR3: CASSWAGMSYEQYF. The CDR3 DNA reads as TGTGCCAGCAGTTGGGCAGGGATGTCCTACGAGCAGTACTTC.

The rearrangement uses TRBV30 and TRBJ2-5; D uncertain. The last part of the DNA fits TRBJ2-7 better; the J call may be wrong. The CDR3 totals 14 residues. From germline, CDR1 is GTSNPN and CDR2 SVGIG (reference sequence). CDR3 loop: CAWITPVGSYEQYF. Here the CDR3 DNA reads TGTGCCTGGATCACCCCGGTTGGCAGCTACGAGCAGTACTTC.

This clonotype was observed many times. The chain's CDR3 is CSAGGEAYNEQFF. For the CDR3, the DNA is TGCAGCGCTGGAGGAGAAGCCTACAATGAGCAGTTCTTC. The chain employs TRBV29-1 and TRBJ2-1; D might be TRBD2 (5 bases). The V end was cut by 7 bases, the J end by 2 bases, with 12 bases between. The CDR3 covers 13 residues. Germline CDR1 is SQVTM and CDR2 is ANQGSEA.

This clonotype was seen a few times. CDR3 nucleotide sequence: TGTGCCATCAGTGAGAGGGGCCGAGAGACCCAGTACTTC. Its protein is CAISERGRETQYF. The chain recombines TRBV10-3 with TRBJ2-5; D possibly corresponds to TRBD1 (5 bases). The CDR3 has 13 amino acids. Trimming shortened V by 2 bases and J by 4 bases, and 8 bases separated the two germline ends. Germline lookup yields CDR1 ENHRY and CDR2 SYGVKD.

Notes on this clonotype: The junction and the germline gene differ at one end; a read error may be behind it. The rearrangement joins TRBV7-9 to TRBJ2-1; TRBD2 matches at 14 bases. Germline CDR1 SEHNR, CDR2 FQNEAQ (reference sequence). The CDR3 sequence is 15 residues long. CDR3 nucleotide sequence: TGTGCCAGCAGCCTGACTAGCGGGAGGGCCAATGAGCAGTGCTTC. This encodes CASSLTSGRANEQCF. The full variable domain, in which reference TRBV7-9 and TRBJ2-1 provide the parts outside the CDR3, is DTGVSQNPRHKITKRGQNVTFRCDPISEHNRLYWYRQTLGQGPEFLTYFQNEAQLEKSRLLSDRFSAERPKGSFSTLEIQRTEQGDSAMYLCASSLTSGRANEQCFGPGTRLTVL.

This clonotype was seen a handful of times. The J gene is TRBJ2-3, the V gene TRBV5-1; 7 bases match TRBD1. After removal of 3 bases from V and 0 bases from J, the junction contained 7 bases not matched to a gene. Germline V lookup: CDR1 SGHRS, CDR2 YFSETQ. This CDR3 comprises 16 residues. The CDR3 sequence: CASSWQGGPSTDTQYF. CDR3 DNA sequence: TGCGCCAGCAGCTGGCAAGGGGGCCCTAGCACAGATACGCAGTATTTT.

The V gene is TRBV20-1, the J gene TRBJ2-5; 8 bases map to TRBD2. After removal of 8 bases from V and 4 bases from J, the junction contained 12 bases not matched to a gene. Germline-derived CDR1 and CDR2 are DFQATT and SNEGSKA (reference sequence). The CDR3 has 14 residues. The CDR3 DNA reads TGCAGTTCCATAGGGCCAGCGGGAGTAGAGACCCAGTACTTC. Its translation: CSSIGPAGVETQYF.

The chain links TRBV25-1 to TRBJ1-6; D remains ambiguous. The V end lost 5 bases, the J end lost 2 bases, and 13 bases lay between the germline ends. Germline V CDR1 and CDR2: MGHDK, SYGVNS. This CDR3 region has 16 residues. The DNA for the CDR3 is TGTGCCAGCAGTCCCCAGGAGGGAGCCTATAATTCACCCCTCCACTTT. It yields the protein CASSPQEGAYNSPLHF.

Worth noting for this clonotype: Mismatch with germline at one junction end may stem from a read error. This chain uses TRBV7-7 with TRBJ2-3; 9 nucleotides line up with TRBD1. This CDR3 has 16 residues. Germline V gene data show CDR1 as SSHAT and CDR2 as FNYEAQ (reference sequence). The DNA of the CDR3 is TGTGCTAGCAGCTTGGCCCCGGGACAGGGAGTCGGTACGCAGTATTTT. Translating gives CASSLAPGQGVGTQYF.

The rearrangement uses TRBV29-1 and TRBJ2-5, with D possibly being TRBD1 or TRBD2 (5 bases each). The germline CDR1 and CDR2 sequences are SQVTM and ANQGSEA. The CDR3 covers 12 residues. Trimming shortened V by 5 bases and J by 1 base, and 8 bases separated the two germline ends. The CDR3, as DNA: TGCAGCGTTAACGGGGCCCAAGAGACCCAGTACTTC. This codes for CSVNGAQETQYF.

The J gene is TRBJ2-7, the V gene TRBV28, with TRBD2 identical over 11 bases. V lost 6 bases and J lost 7; bases outside the gene matches: 11. This CDR3 is built from 15 residues. CDR1 and CDR2 from the germline V gene are MDHEN and SYDVKM. CDR3 amino acids: CASRPTSGGSIEQYF. DNA of the CDR3: TGTGCCAGCAGGCCCACTAGCGGGGGCTCTATTGAGCAGTACTTC.

This clonotype was detected a few times. The gene calls are TRBV29-1 and TRBJ2-7, with TRBD2 identical over 12 bases. Germline loops: CDR1 SQVTM, CDR2 ANQGSEA. The CDR3 runs to 13 residues. Trimming cost V 6 bases and J 2 bases; bases outside gene matches: 2. CDR3 amino acids: CSVTSGGTYEQYF. DNA for the CDR3: TGCAGCGTGACTAGCGGGGGCACCTACGAGCAGTACTTC.

This clonotype was observed a few times. This rearrangement joins TRBV10-3 to TRBJ2-5; tentative D call: TRBD2 (5 bases). Germline V gene sequence: CDR1 ENHRY, CDR2 SYGVKD. The CDR3 has 15 amino acids. Trimming took 2 bases from V and 0 from J, leaving 10 bases between them. This CDR3 reads CAISEGLLYQETQYF. The DNA of the CDR3 is TGTGCCATCAGTGAGGGACTCCTCTACCAAGAGACCCAGTACTTC.

The rearrangement links TRBV5-1 to TRBJ2-5, with 8 positions matching TRBD2. The length of the CDR3 is 14 residues. Germline loops: CDR1 SGHRS, CDR2 YFSETQ. V trimming: 7 bases; J trimming: 9 bases; junction bases outside the gene matches: 14. Here the CDR3 reads CASQMTSEFGAQYF. CDR3 nucleotide sequence: TGCGCCAGCCAGATGACTAGCGAGTTCGGGGCCCAGTACTTC.

The chain couples TRBV15 to TRBJ1-5; D is unclear. Germline V CDR1 and CDR2: LNHNV, YYDKDF (reference sequence). The CDR3 contains 13 residues. Trimming removed 9 bases from V and 3 bases from J, with 12 bases in between. The CDR3 nucleotides are TGTGCCACTGCGGGGAACCTCAATCAGCCCCAGCATTTT. Translation gives CATAGNLNQPQHF. Using reference TRBV15 and TRBJ1-5 for the parts outside the CDR3, the full variable domain is DAMVIQNPRYQVTQFGKPVTLSCSQTLNHNVMYWYQQKSSQAPKLLFHYYDKDFNNEADTPDNFQSRRPNTSFCFLDIRSPGLGDTAMYLCATAGNLNQPQHFGDGTRLSIL.

Regarding this clonotype: One base away lies a much larger clone, so this may be a sequencing read error. This chain joins TRBV29-1 and TRBJ2-1, with a possible D match to TRBD2 (6 bases). Germline CDR1 is SQVTM and CDR2 is ANQGSEA. The CDR3 runs 13 residues. CDR3 coding DNA: TGCAGCGTTGGGGGGACTGGAAACAAAGAGCAGTTCTTC. Translation gives CSVGGTGNKEQFF.

Notes on this clonotype: One end of the junction fails to match germline, which may point to a read error. The chain combines TRBV11-1 with TRBJ2-1, with TRBD2 matching over 8 bases. CDR3 size: 17 residues. Germline V lookup: CDR1 SGHAT, CDR2 FQDESV (reference sequence). The CDR3 protein is CASSPVGRGGTYNEPFF. The CDR3 nucleotides are TGTGCCAGCAGTCCTGTCGGGAGGGGCGGAACTTACAATGAGCCGTTCTTC.

The rearrangement links TRBV7-2 to TRBJ1-2; 10 nucleotides align to TRBD1. The CDR3 totals 14 residues. CDR1 and CDR2 from the germline V gene are SGHTA and FQGNSA. The trim removed 5 bases at V and 8 bases at J, leaving 8 bases unmatched. This CDR3 reads CASSPRQGAGGYTF. DNA for the CDR3: TGTGCCAGCAGCCCCAGACAGGGGGCTGGGGGCTACACCTTC.